This T cell receptor (beta chain) is from a study of CD8 T cells in ankylosing spondylitis. Study results and limitations: Reported data indicate significant enrichment of disease-linked clones within matched ankylosing spondylitis synovial fluid.

V shed 1 base, J shed 4 bases, and the junction held 20 bases outside the gene matches. CDR3 length: 21 residues. CDR1 and CDR2 (germline): KGHSH, LQKENI. This clonotype has a count of ten or more. Its antigen is not known. In making TCR beta libraries, quantitative 5'-RACE with molecular barcodes was used. MiXCR, run by TCRdb on the 5' RACE reads, gives a single entry per CDR3 protein. The sample lists 200,000 or so distinct CDR3 sequences; 10% to 15% were seen once. The rearrangement uses TRBV18 and TRBJ2-3; 10 bases agree with TRBD2. This TCR derives from a female donor with ankylosing spondylitis or in good health (not recorded which). The sequencing input was blood, either unsorted or a sorted T cell fraction (not recorded which). The CDR3 DNA sequence: TGTGCCAGCTCACCACGGCGATCTACTAGCGGGATCCCATTTAGAGCAGATACGCAGTATTTT. It specifies CASSPRRSTSGIPFRADTQYF.